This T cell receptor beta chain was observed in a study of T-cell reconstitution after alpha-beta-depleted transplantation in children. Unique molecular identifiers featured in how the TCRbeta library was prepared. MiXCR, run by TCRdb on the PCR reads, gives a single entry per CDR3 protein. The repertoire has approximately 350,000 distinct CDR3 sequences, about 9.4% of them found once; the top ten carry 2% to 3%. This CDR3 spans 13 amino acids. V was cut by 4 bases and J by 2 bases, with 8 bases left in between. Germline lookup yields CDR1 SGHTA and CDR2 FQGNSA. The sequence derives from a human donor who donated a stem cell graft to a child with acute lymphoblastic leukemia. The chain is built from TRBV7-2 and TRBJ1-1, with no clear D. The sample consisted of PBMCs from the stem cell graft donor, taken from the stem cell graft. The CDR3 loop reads CASSSHDNTEAFF. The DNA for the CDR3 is TGTGCCAGCAGCTCCCATGATAACACTGAAGCTTTCTTT. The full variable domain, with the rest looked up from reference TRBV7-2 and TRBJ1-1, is GAGVSQSPSNKVTEKGKDVELRCDPISGHTALYWYRQSLGQGLEFLIYFQGNSAPDKSGLPSDRFSAERTGGSVSTLTIQRTQQEDSAVYLCASSSHDNTEAFFGQGTRLTVV.